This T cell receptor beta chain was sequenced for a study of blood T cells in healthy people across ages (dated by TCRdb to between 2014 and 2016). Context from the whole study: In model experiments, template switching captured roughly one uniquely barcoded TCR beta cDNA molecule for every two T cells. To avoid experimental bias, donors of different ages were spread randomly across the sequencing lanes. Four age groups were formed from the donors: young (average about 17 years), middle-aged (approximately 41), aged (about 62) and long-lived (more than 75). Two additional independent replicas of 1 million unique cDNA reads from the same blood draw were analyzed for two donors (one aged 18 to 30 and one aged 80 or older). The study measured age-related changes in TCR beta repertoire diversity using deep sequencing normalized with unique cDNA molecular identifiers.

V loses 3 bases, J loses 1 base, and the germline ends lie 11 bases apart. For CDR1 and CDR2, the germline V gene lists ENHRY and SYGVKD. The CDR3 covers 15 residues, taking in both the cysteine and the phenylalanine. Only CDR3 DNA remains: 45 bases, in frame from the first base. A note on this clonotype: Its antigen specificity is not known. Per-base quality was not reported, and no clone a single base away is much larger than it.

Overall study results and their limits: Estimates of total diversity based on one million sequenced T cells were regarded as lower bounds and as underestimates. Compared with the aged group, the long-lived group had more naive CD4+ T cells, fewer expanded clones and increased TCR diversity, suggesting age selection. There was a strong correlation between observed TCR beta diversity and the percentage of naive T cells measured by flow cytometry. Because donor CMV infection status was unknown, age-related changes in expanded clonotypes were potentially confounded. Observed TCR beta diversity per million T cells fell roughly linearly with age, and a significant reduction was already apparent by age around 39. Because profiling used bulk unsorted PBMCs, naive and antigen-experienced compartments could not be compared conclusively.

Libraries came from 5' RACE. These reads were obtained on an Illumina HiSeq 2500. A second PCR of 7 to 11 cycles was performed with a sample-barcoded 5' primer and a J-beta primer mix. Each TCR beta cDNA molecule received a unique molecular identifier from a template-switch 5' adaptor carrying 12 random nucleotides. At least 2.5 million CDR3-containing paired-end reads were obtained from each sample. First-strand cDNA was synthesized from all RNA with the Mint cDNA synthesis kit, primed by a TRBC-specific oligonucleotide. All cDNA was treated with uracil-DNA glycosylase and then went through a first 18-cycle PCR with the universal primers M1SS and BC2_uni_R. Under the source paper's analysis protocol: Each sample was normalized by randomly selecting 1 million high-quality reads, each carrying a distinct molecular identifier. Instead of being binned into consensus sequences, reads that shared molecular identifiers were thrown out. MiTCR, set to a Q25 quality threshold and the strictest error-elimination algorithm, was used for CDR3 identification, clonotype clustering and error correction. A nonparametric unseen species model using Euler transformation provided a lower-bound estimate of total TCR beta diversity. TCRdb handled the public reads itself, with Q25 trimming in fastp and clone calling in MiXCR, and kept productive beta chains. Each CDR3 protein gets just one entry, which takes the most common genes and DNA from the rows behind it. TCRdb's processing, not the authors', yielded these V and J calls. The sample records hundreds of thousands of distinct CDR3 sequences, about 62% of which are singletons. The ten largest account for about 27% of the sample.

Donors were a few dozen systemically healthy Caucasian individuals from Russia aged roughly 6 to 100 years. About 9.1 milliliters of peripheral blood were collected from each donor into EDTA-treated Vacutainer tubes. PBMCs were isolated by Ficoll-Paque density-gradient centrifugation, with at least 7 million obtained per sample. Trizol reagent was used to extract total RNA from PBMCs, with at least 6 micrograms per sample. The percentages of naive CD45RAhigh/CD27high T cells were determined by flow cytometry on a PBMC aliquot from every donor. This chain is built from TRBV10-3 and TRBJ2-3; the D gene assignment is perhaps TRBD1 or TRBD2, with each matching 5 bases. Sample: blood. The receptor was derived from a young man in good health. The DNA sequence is TGTGCCATCAGTGATGGGGGTGGGGGCACAGATACGCAGTATTTT. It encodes CAISDGGGGTDTQYF.